This T cell receptor (beta chain) was sequenced in a study of CD8+ T cells in alopecia areata (dated by TCRdb to the late 2010s). In terms of the full investigation: The treated patients took part in an open-label pilot trial in which moderate-to-severe alopecia areata was treated with oral tofacitinib at 5 to 10 mg twice daily. Tofacitinib was given for 6 to 18 months, followed by 6 months of follow-up off drug to assess delayed response and recurrence. In treated patients, disease severity was measured using the SALT score, which gives the percentage of scalp surface area affected. To study T cell clonal expansion in alopecia areata, the researchers applied high-throughput TCRbeta sequencing to both the C3H/HeJ mouse model and human patients. In humans, TCRbeta sequencing was performed on scalp tissue and on sorted CD4+ and CD8+ peripheral blood T cells from healthy controls and from patients with patchy or totalis/universalis alopecia areata. Biopsies were taken from tofacitinib-treated patients at baseline and at 4 and 24 weeks of treatment, and a later scalp biopsy was taken in several of the tofacitinib-treated patients. Clonality in the scalp was compared among normal scalp (n=4), patchy alopecia areata scalp (n=8), and alopecia totalis/universalis scalp (n=8). RNA came from the PAXgene miRNA kit for fixed scalp, the miRNeasy kit for PBMCs, and the RNeasy kit for mouse skin. Amplification of TCRbeta CDR3 regions was done by immunoSEQ multiplex PCR using 35 Vbeta forward primers and 13 Jbeta reverse primers. General study outcomes and caveats: Because the treated cohort was small and had only one nonresponder, larger studies are needed to examine links between baseline CD8+ expansion and response. Shared TCR sequences between patients were less evident than in mice, which may be partly attributable to HLA diversity in the patient population. With tofacitinib, both scalp clonality and the number of expanded CD8+ clones among the top 100 scalp clones went down significantly. Unlike mouse skin, where gammadelta T cells dominate, normal human skin contains resident alphabeta T cells that get sequenced too, which complicates analysis of the scalp TCR repertoire. During tofacitinib treatment, many expanded lesional clones remained in scalp and blood, and this persistence may partly explain relapse after treatment is stopped. Compared with normal scalp, lesional scalp had higher clonality and more expanded CD8+ clones, particularly in alopecia totalis/universalis, a pattern that suggests antigenic drive.

V is clipped by 0 bases and J by 1 base, and the sequence between their germline boundaries is 5 bases long. The germline V gene gives CDR1 as MNHEY and CDR2 as SVGAGI. The CDR3 goes from the cysteine to the phenylalanine over 14 residues. Solely the CDR3 DNA is kept, with 42 bases framed from the first base. This specimen's treatment or condition label, interpreted: oral pan-JAK inhibitor, 5-10 mg twice daily. Peripheral blood and lesional scalp punch biopsies were obtained from patients with alopecia areata. PBMCs were isolated by density centrifugation and stained for CD3, CD4 and CD8, after which CD4+ and CD8+ T cells were sorted on a FACSAria. As for this clone: There is no known antigen for this receptor. Base-call qualities are not available, and no considerably larger clone is one nucleotide away.

The protocol used for the library was the immunoSEQ multiplex PCR assay. RNA was extracted from all samples and reverse transcribed into cDNA, which served as template for TCR sequencing. First-strand cDNA was synthesized with SuperScript III using a 2:1 mix of oligo-dT and random hexamers. A synthetic immune receptor repertoire was used to assess amplification bias, and residual bias was removed computationally. The study's processing was this. Raw reads were preprocessed for error removal, and CDR3 was defined according to IMGT conventions as running from the conserved cysteine to phenylalanine. To get clonality, Shannon entropy was normalized by log2 of the number of productive unique TCRs and the result was subtracted from 1. Whether each scalp clone was CD4 or CD8 was inferred by checking scalp TCRbeta sequences against the CD4 and CD8 repertoires from sorted blood. The clones in this table, taken by TCRdb from immuneACCESS, are in-frame only. Not every clone is retained; where verified, under half of the shortfall comes from an unresolved V gene, and the cause of the rest is unknown. From that table come the V and J calls and clone size; the DNA was used to work out D and trimming. The sample profile shows roughly 200,000 clones; around 43% of them were found once. 2% to 3% of the sample lies in the top ten.

This TCR was sampled from a human donor with alopecia areata. The sequencing here drew on CD4+ T cells sorted from blood, taken around week 36, from a patient treated with tofacitinib. The chain uses TRBV6-5 and TRBJ2-3; the D gene assignment is ambiguous. The nucleotides read TGTGCCAGCAGTTACTCTGAAGGCACAGATACGCAGTATTTT. This yields the protein CASSYSEGTDTQYF.